Each of the 21 T cell receptor beta chains below was sequenced from the same sample in a study of cytomegalovirus exposure and HLA in healthy donors. The PCR employed 60 Vbeta primers together with 13 Jbeta primers. Libraries were prepared by immunoSEQ multiplex PCR; TCRdb keeps only in-frame clonotypes and omits some of them. The sample has 60,000 or so clones, approximately 83% seen once. Sequenced input: PBMCs. Source of these receptors: a female donor in good health and CMV-seronegative.

The chain links TRBV9 to TRBJ2-1; TRBD2 matches at 9 bases. V was clipped by 3 bases and J by 10 bases; unmatched bases: 14. Germline loops: CDR1 SGDLS, CDR2 YYNGEE. This CDR3 contains 16 residues. CDR3 protein: CASSAYLQAGGREQFF. In DNA, the CDR3 is TGTGCCAGCAGCGCGTATCTTCAAGCGGGAGGTAGGGAGCAGTTCTTC.

The chain recombines TRBV7-3 with TRBJ2-5, with 7 positions matching TRBD2. Germline CDR1 is SGHTA and CDR2 is FQGTGA. The CDR3 spans 13 residues. The V gene end was trimmed by 2 bases and the J gene end by 4 bases; junction bases not matched to a gene: 1. CDR3 in amino acids: CASSLGGGETQYF. The CDR3 nucleotides are TGTGCCAGCAGCTTAGGGGGGGGAGAGACCCAGTACTTC.

The chain joins TRBV19 to TRBJ1-1; 7 bases agree with TRBD1. This CDR3 is built from 15 residues. V lost 3 bases, J lost 7 bases, and 11 bases stayed unmatched. Germline lookup yields CDR1 LNHDA and CDR2 SQIVND (reference sequence). The CDR3 coding sequence is TGTGCCAGTAGTATTGGGGCAGGGGGTGCTTATGAAGCTTTCTTT. This encodes CASSIGAGGAYEAFF. The full variable domain, rest sourced from reference TRBV19 and TRBJ1-1, is DGGITQSPKYLFRKEGQNVTLSCEQNLNHDAMYWYRQDPGQGLRLIYYSQIVNDFQKGDIAEGYSVSREKKESFPLTVTSAQKNPTAFYLCASSIGAGGAYEAFFGQGTRLTVV.

This clone has just a few counts. The gene calls are TRBV19 and TRBJ2-1; D may be TRBD2 (6 bases). With 2 bases removed from V and 6 bases from J, the gap between germline ends came to 11 bases. The germline CDR1 and CDR2 sequences are LNHDA and SQIVND (reference sequence). This CDR3 is built from 14 residues. The DNA for the CDR3 is TGTGCCAGTAGTATAATGGGAGGAGCCAATGAGCAGTTCTTC. Translating it yields CASSIMGGANEQFF.

As regards this clone: An end of the junction differs from the germline gene, which may be a read error. The chain recombines TRBV18 with TRBJ2-6; TRBD1 might be the D (5 bases). This CDR3 has 18 residues. Germline-derived CDR1 and CDR2 are KGHSH and LQKENI. The CDR3 loop is CANSLTALSSSGANVLTF. CDR3 nucleotide sequence: TGTGCCAACTCACTGACAGCCTTATCGAGTTCTGGGGCCAACGTCCTGACTTTC. The full variable domain, completed using reference TRBV18 and TRBJ2-6, is NAGVMQNPRHLVRRRGQEARLRCSPMKGHSHVYWYRQLPEEGLKFMVYLQKENIIDESGMPKERFSAEFPKEGPSILRIQQVVRGDSAAYFCANSLTALSSSGANVLTFGAGSRLTVL.

V and J are TRBV6-1 and TRBJ1-6; 9 bases agree with TRBD1. Germline CDR1 and CDR2: MNHNS and SASEGT. V dropped 6 bases and J dropped 8; count of bases not matched to a gene: 8. This CDR3 is built from 15 residues. The CDR3 nucleotides are TGTGCCAGCAGCGGGGACAGGGCTTATGATTCACCCCTCCACTTT. Translated, it gives CASSGDRAYDSPLHF.

This chain joins TRBV19 and TRBJ1-6, with D perhaps TRBD1 (6 bases). Per the germline V gene, CDR1 is LNHDA and CDR2 is SQIVND (reference sequence). The CDR3 consists of 13 residues. Trimming shortened V by 7 bases and J by 7 bases, and 11 bases separated the two germline ends. The CDR3 reads CASTWTENSPLHF. CDR3 DNA: TGTGCCAGTACCTGGACAGAAAATTCACCCCTCCACTTT.

The J gene is TRBJ2-4, the V gene TRBV9; D not resolved. V lost 4 bases, J lost 5 bases, and 7 bases lay in between. The germline V gene encodes CDR1 SGDLS and CDR2 YYNGEE. The CDR3 totals 12 residues. The CDR3 nucleotides read TGTGCCAGCAGCCCACTGGAAAACATTCAGTACTTC. Protein: CASSPLENIQYF.

This clone was seen more than once but under ten times. The chain uses TRBV13 and TRBJ2-7, with D tentatively TRBD2 (6 bases). The CDR3 loop spans 14 amino acids. The germline gives CDR1 PRHDT, CDR2 FYEKMQ (reference sequence). Trimming removed 5 bases from V and 0 bases from J, with 11 bases in between. In nucleotides, the CDR3 is TGTGCCAGCAGCGCCCCTAGCGTCTCCTACGAGCAGTACTTC. This translates into CASSAPSVSYEQYF.

The gene calls are TRBV19 and TRBJ2-1, with D maybe TRBD2 (6 bases). The CDR3 sequence is 13 residues long. The germline V and J ends were trimmed by 5 bases and 8 bases, with 13 bases remaining between them. Looked up from germline, CDR1 is LNHDA and CDR2 is SQIVND (reference sequence). In DNA form, the CDR3 reads TGTGCCAGTAGTGTCGCGGGGAGAGATGAGCAGTTCTTC. Protein sequence: CASSVAGRDEQFF.

The sample holds a few counts of this clone. This chain joins TRBV4-2 and TRBJ2-7; 8 bases map to TRBD1. With V trimmed by 5 bases and J by 0 bases, 6 bases remained unmatched. Per the germline V gene, CDR1 is LGHNA and CDR2 is YNFKEQ. The CDR3 runs 15 residues. CDR3 DNA: TGTGCCAGCAGCAATCTGGGACAGGCCTCCTACGAGCAGTACTTC. Translating gives CASSNLGQASYEQYF.

This clone occurred once. The chain couples TRBV7-2 to TRBJ2-6, with D possibly matching TRBD1 (6 bases). The V end was cut by 0 bases, the J end by 0 bases, with 9 bases between. CDR1 SGHTA and CDR2 FQGNSA come from the germline V gene. The CDR3 contains 17 residues. CDR3: CASSLAGGSSGANVLTF. The CDR3 coding sequence is TGTGCCAGCAGCTTAGCTGGGGGCAGCTCTGGGGCCAACGTCCTGACTTTC.

The chain joins TRBV19 to TRBJ2-3; 8 bases fit TRBD1. The CDR3 runs to 16 residues. V lost 6 bases and J lost 8; bases outside the gene matches: 16. Germline CDR1 is LNHDA and CDR2 is SQIVND (reference sequence). The CDR3 region has the DNA TGTGCCAGTAGCGGACCAGGGGGCGAGAAGGGAGGTACGCAGTATTTT. Amino acids: CASSGPGGEKGGTQYF.

V gene TRBV2 combines with J gene TRBJ1-6, with a weak D call TRBD1 (5 bases). V lost 6 bases to trimming and J lost 7 bases, with 16 bases between them. Germline V gene sequence: CDR1 SNHLY, CDR2 FYNNEI. This CDR3 has 15 amino acids. CDR3 nucleotide sequence: TGTGCCAGCAGGTTGGGAGGGGACCAGAATTCACCCCTCCACTTT. Its translation is CASRLGGDQNSPLHF.

The chain's CDR3 is CASSQDRAADTQYF. DNA for the CDR3: TGTGCCAGCAGCCAAGACAGGGCGGCAGATACGCAGTATTTT. The chain is built from TRBV11-2 and TRBJ2-3, with 7 bases lining up with TRBD1. This CDR3 spans 14 amino acids. The V and J ends lost 5 bases and 4 bases, in that order; junction bases with no gene match: 6. The germline V gene has CDR1 SGHAT and CDR2 FQNNGV. Looking up the rest from reference TRBV11-2 and TRBJ2-3 gives the full variable domain: EAGVAQSPRYKIIEKRQSVAFWCNPISGHATLYWYQQILGQGPKLLIQFQNNGVVDDSQLPKDRFSAERLKGVDSTLKIQPAKLEDSAVYLCASSQDRAADTQYFGPGTRLTVL.

CDR3 nucleotide sequence: TGTGCCAGCAGCCAATTGTCGCGAGAGCAGTACTTC. It yields the protein CASSQLSREQYF. The rearrangement links TRBV16 to TRBJ2-7; D call uncertain. The CDR3 extends over 12 amino acids. Germline CDR1 is KGHSY and CDR2 is FQNENV. Trimming cost V 1 base and J 7 bases, with 8 bases left between them.

The chain links TRBV7-6 to TRBJ1-4; TRBD1 is a possible D gene (6 bases). This CDR3 has 14 residues. Trimming stripped 0 bases from V and 6 bases from J, with 8 bases between. Germline CDR1 SGHVS, CDR2 FNYEAQ. CDR3 residues: CASSLARGDEKLFF. CDR3 DNA: TGTGCCAGCAGCTTAGCCAGGGGTGATGAAAAACTGTTTTTT. The variable domain in full, completed from reference TRBV7-6 and TRBJ1-4, reads GAGVSQSPRYKVTKRGQDVALRCDPISGHVSLYWYRQALGQGPEFLTYFNYEAQQDKSGLPNDRFSAERPEGSISTLTIQRTEQRDSAMYRCASSLARGDEKLFFGSGTQLSVL.

This clone was picked up a small number of times. This chain joins TRBV10-1 and TRBJ2-5; maybe TRBD2 (5 bases). V was shortened by 6 bases and J by 4 bases, with 9 bases between the two germline ends. Germline V gene lookup returns CDR1 WNHNN and CDR2 SYGVQD (reference sequence). This CDR3 has 12 amino acids. The CDR3 DNA reads TGCGCCAGCAGGCGGCGGGTAGAGACCCAGTACTTC. This codes for CASRRRVETQYF.

This chain connects TRBV28 to TRBJ2-2, with D maybe TRBD1 (5 bases). Germline CDR1 and CDR2: MDHEN and SYDVKM. The V and J ends lost 4 bases and 5 bases respectively, with 8 bases between them. This CDR3 is 13 amino acids long. In DNA form, the CDR3 reads TGTGCCAGCAGTTCCCCAGGGACCGGGGAGCTGTTTTTT. It encodes CASSSPGTGELFF.

Concerning this clone itself: Relative to the germline gene, one junction end is altered; a read error may explain this. This chain uses TRBV5-4 with TRBJ2-7, with 16 bases fitting TRBD2. Germline V gives CDR1 SGHNT, CDR2 YYREEE (reference sequence). There are 19 residues in the CDR3. The CDR3: CASSLGLGTSGGASHEQYF. CDR3 sequence (DNA): TGTGCCAGCAGCTTGGGGCTCGGGACTAGCGGGGGGGCCTCCCACGAGCAGTACTTC.

This clone has just one count. The chain combines TRBV5-1 with TRBJ2-7; 9 bases are shared with TRBD2. Trimming at V came to 5 bases and at J to 6 bases, leaving 6 bases not matched to a gene. The germline V gene encodes CDR1 SGHRS and CDR2 YFSETQ. The CDR3 is 13 residues long. CDR3 amino acids: CASSNGGGGEQYF. The CDR3 DNA reads TGCGCCAGCAGTAATGGCGGGGGGGGCGAGCAGTACTTC.